The clone carrying this T cell receptor beta chain was found many times. The data were obtained in a study of regulatory T cells in long-lasting Graves disease. Time point noted: persistent/refractory GD, antithyroid drugs over 5 years with positive TRAb. From PBMCs, RNA was extracted and then used to make the TCR library. The CDR3 sequence is 14 residues long. Looked up from germline, CDR1 is SGHNT and CDR2 is YENEEA. Trimming left V 0 bases short and J 7 bases short, with 12 bases between. CDR3 regions were amplified by Arm-PCR using iRepertoire HTBI primers to build TCR beta libraries. TCRdb re-called the multiplex PCR reads with MiXCR, one entry per CDR3 protein. The sample consists of about 460,000 distinct CDR3 sequences, approximately 23% of them appearing once.

The sample here was peripheral blood mononuclear cells (PBMCs), taken when the disease was refractory, from a patient treated with antithyroid drugs. The clonotype was recovered from a female donor with Graves disease. The rearrangement links TRBV11-3 to TRBJ1-1, with D unresolved. The CDR3 spells CASSLESPGHEAFF. For the CDR3, the DNA is TGTGCCAGCAGCTTAGAAAGTCCCGGGCATGAAGCTTTCTTT. The full variable domain, completed using reference TRBV11-3 and TRBJ1-1, is EAGVVQSPRYKIIEKKQPVAFWCNPISGHNTLYWYLQNLGQGPELLIRYENEEAVDDSQLPKDRFSAERLKGVDSTLKIQPAELGDSAVYLCASSLESPGHEAFFGQGTRLTVV.